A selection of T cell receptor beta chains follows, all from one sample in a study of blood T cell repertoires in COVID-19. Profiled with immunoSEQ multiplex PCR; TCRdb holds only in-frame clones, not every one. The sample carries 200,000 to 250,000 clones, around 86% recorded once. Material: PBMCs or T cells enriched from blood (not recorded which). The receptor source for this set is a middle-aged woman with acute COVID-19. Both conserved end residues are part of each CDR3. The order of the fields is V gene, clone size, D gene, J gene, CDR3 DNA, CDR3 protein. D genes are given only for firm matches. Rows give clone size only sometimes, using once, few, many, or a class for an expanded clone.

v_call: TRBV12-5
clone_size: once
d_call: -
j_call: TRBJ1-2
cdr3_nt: TGTGCTAGTGGTTCTAGAGGGGGCTACACCTTC
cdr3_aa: CASGSRGGYTF

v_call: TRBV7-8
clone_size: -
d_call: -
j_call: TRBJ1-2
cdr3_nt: TGTGCCAGCAGTCCAATTACAGGTCCTGCGGGCTACACCTTC
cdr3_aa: CASSPITGPAGYTF

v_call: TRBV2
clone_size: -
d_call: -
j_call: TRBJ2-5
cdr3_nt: TGTGCCAGCAGTGGCGGTGTACAAGAGACCCAGTACTTC
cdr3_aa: CASSGGVQETQYF

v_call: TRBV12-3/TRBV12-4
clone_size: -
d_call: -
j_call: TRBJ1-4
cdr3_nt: TGTGCCAGCAGTTTGAGTAGCAGGGATGGCCGGATTTTT
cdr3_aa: CASSLSSRDGRIF

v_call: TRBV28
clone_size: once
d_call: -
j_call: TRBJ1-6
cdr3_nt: TGTGCCAGCAGTGGGGGACATTTCTCACCCCTCCACTTT
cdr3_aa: CASSGGHFSPLHF

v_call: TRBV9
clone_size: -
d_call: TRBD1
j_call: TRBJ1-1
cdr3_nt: TGTGCCAGCAGCGTGGGGGACAGGGGCACTGAAGCTTTCTTT
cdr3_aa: CASSVGDRGTEAFF

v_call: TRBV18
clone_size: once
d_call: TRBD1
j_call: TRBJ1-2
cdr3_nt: TGTGCCAGCTCACCTCGGGGACAGGGATTATATACCTTC
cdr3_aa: CASSPRGQGLYTF

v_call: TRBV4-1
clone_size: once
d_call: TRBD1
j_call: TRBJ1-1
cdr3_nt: TGCGCCAGCAGCCAAAACCGGGACAGGGGACTTCTCGACACTGAAGCTTTCTTT
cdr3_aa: CASSQNRDRGLLDTEAFF

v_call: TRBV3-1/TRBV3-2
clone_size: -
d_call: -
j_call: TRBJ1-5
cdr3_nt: TGTGCCAGCAGCCAGGGGAGGGGCAATCAGCCCCAGCATTTT
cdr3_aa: CASSQGRGNQPQHF

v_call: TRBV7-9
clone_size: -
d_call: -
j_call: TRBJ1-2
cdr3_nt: TGTGCCAGCACCCTAGGGGGAAACGGCTACACCTTC
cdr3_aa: CASTLGGNGYTF

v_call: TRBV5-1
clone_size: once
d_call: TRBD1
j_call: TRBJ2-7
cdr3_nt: TGCGCCAGCAGCTTGGTCGAGGTGACAGGGATAGGGGAGCAGTACTTC
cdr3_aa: CASSLVEVTGIGEQYF

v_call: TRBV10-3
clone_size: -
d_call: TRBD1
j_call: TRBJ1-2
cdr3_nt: TGTGCCATCCGGGGACAGGGGGCTGACTTTAACTATGGCTACACCTTC
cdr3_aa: CAIRGQGADFNYGYTF

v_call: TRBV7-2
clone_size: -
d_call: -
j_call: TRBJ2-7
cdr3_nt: TGTGCCAGCAGCCGAGACACCTACGAGCAGTACTTC
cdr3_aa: CASSRDTYEQYF

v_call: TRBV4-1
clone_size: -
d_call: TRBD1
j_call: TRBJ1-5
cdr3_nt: TGCGCCAGCAGCCAAGACGGACAGGGAAGACAGCCCCAGCATTTT
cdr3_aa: CASSQDGQGRQPQHF

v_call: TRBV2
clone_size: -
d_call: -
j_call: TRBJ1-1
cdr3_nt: TGTGCCAGCAGTGTCTCGTTCACTGAAGCTTTCTTT
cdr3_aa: CASSVSFTEAFF

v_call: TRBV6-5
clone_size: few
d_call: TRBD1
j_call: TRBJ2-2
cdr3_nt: TGTGCCAGCAGTTGGGGACAGGGGGACGCCGGGGAGCTGTTTTTT
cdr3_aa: CASSWGQGDAGELFF

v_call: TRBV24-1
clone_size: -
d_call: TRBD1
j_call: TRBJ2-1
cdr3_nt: TGTGCCACCAGTGATTTTGGACAGGGGCCACACAATGAGCAGTTCTTC
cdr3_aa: CATSDFGQGPHNEQFF

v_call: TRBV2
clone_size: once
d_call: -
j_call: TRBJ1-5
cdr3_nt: TGTGCCAGCAGATTACACATGGGCAATCAGCCCCAGCATTTT
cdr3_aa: CASRLHMGNQPQHF

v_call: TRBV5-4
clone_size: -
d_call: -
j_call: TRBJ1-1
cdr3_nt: TGTGCCAGCAGCAAAACGCAGCGGGGACGAGGTGCTGAAGCTTTCTTT
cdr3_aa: CASSKTQRGRGAEAFF

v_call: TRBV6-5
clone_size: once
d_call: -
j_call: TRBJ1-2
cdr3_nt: TGTGCCAGCAGGAAGGGGGAAGGCTACACCTTC
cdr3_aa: CASRKGEGYTF

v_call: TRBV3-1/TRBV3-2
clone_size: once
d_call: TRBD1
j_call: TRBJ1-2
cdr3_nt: TGTGCCAGCAGCCGGCGGGACAGTAACTATGGCTACACCTTC
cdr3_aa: CASSRRDSNYGYTF

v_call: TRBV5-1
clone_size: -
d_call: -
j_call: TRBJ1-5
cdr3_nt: TGCGCCAGCAGCTTGGACGGAGGCTCGGGTCAGCCCCAGCATTTT
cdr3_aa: CASSLDGGSGQPQHF

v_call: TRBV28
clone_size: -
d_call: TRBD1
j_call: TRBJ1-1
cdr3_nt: TGTGCCAGCAGTTTAAGGGGGCCGACTGAAGCTTTCTTT
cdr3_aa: CASSLRGPTEAFF

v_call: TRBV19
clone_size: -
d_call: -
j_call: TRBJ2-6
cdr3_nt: TGTGCCAGTAGTATAGCGGCCGGGTCTGGGGCCAACGTCCTGACTTTC
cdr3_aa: CASSIAAGSGANVLTF

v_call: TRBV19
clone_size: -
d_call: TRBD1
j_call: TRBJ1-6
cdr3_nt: TGTGCCAGTAGTATAAACCCGACAGGGGGATATTCACCCCTCCACTTT
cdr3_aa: CASSINPTGGYSPLHF

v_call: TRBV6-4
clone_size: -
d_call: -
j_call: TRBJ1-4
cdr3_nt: TGTGCCAGCCAGCGCAGGGTAGGCGAAAAACTGTTTTTT
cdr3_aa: CASQRRVGEKLFF

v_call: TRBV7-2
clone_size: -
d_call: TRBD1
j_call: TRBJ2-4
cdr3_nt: TGTGCCAGCAGCTTATCCCCAGGGGACAGGGCCTTTTTC
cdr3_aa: CASSLSPGDRAFF

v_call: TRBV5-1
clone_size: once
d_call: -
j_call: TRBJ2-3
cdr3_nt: TGCGCCAGCAGCTTCGGTGAAAGCACAGATACGCAGTATTTT
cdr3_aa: CASSFGESTDTQYF

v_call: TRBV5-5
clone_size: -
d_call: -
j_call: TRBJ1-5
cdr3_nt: TGTGCCAGCAGCCGACAGCTAAGCAATCAGCCCCAGCATTTT
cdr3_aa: CASSRQLSNQPQHF

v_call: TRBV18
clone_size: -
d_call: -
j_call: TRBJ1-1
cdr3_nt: TGTGCCAGCTCGATAGACAGGGAAGCTTTCTTT
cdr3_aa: CASSIDREAFF

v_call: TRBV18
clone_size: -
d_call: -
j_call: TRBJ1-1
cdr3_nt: TGTGCCAGCTCACGCGGGCAATCTTCGAACACTGAAGCTTTCTTT
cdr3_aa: CASSRGQSSNTEAFF

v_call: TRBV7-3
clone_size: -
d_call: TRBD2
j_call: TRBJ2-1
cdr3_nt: TGTGCCAGCAGCCTTAGCGGGGGGGAGTATGAGCAGTTCTTC
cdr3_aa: CASSLSGGEYEQFF

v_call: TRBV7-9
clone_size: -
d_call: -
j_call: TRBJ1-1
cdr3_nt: TGTGCCAGCAGCTTAGTAGCAGGGATCACTGAAGCTTTCTTT
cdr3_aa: CASSLVAGITEAFF

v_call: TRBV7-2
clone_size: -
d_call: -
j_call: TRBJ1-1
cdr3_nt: TGTGCCAGCAGCCCCTGGCTTGGAGGGAACACTGAAGCTTTCTTT
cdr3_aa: CASSPWLGGNTEAFF

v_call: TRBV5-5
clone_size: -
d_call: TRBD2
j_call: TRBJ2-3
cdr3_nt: TGTGCCAGCAGCTTAATACCTCATAGCGGGGCTCGCACAGATACGCAGTATTTT
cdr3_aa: CASSLIPHSGARTDTQYF

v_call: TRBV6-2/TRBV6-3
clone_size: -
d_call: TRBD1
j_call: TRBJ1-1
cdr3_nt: TGTGCCAGCAGTTACTCCACCGACAGGGTCTATGAGAACACTGAAGCTTTCTTT
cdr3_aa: CASSYSTDRVYENTEAFF

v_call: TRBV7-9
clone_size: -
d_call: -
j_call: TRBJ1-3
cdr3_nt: TGTGCCAGCAGCTTTATATTCGGGGCTGGAAACACCATATATTTT
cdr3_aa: CASSFIFGAGNTIYF

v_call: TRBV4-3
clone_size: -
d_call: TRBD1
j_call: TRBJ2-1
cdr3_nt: TGCGCCAGCAGCCAAGATCGGGACAGGCTTGTCGATGAGCAGTTCTTC
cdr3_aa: CASSQDRDRLVDEQFF

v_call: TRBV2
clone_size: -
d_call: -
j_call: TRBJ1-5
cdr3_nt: TGTGCCAGCGAACCGGGGGGCGAGAGCAATCAGCCCCAGCATTTT
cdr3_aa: CASEPGGESNQPQHF

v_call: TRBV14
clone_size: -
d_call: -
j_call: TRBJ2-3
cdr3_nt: TGTGCCAGCAGCCAAGATATAGGGACAATTACAGATACGCAGTATTTT
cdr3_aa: CASSQDIGTITDTQYF

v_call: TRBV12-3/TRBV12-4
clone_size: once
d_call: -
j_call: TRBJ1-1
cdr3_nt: TGTGCCAGCAGTACTAAACCAGCCACTGAAGCTTTCTTT
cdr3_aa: CASSTKPATEAFF

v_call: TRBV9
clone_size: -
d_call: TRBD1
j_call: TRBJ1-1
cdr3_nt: TGTGCCAGCAGCGGAGACGGGACAGGGGGCGGAGCAGCTTTCTTT
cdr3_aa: CASSGDGTGGGAAFF

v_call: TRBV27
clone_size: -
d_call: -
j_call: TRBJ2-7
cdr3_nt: TGTGCCAGCAGTTTATCGGCAGGGCTTGATTACGAGCAGTACTTC
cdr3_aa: CASSLSAGLDYEQYF

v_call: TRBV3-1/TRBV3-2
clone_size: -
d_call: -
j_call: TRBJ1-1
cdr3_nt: TGTGCCAGCAGCCAAGGACTGGCCGGGACTGAAGCTTTCTTT
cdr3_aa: CASSQGLAGTEAFF

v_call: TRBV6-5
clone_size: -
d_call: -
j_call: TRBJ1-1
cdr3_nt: TGTGCCAGCAGTTTCATTAACACTGAAGCTTTCTTT
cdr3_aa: CASSFINTEAFF

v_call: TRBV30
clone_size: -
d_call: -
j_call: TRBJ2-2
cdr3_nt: TGTGCCTGGAGGTATCAGGCGAACACCGGGGAGCTGTTTTTT
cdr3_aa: CAWRYQANTGELFF